These 10 T cell receptor beta chains were sequenced from one sample in a study of blood T cell repertoires in COVID-19. This table comes from immunoSEQ multiplex PCR, and its TCRdb copy is limited to in-frame clones, with some not included. The data show over 25,000 clones, over 85% seen once. The sequenced sample consisted of peripheral blood. The receptor source for this set is a man aged 65-85 years with active or convalescent COVID-19.

The chain uses TRBV5-1 and TRBJ1-2; 9 bases match TRBD1. This CDR3 spans 16 amino acids. V dropped 4 bases and J dropped 7; count of bases not matched to a gene: 14. Germline CDR1 is SGHRS and CDR2 is YFSETQ. CDR3 amino acids: CASSAAPGTGRGGYTF. In nucleotides, the CDR3 is TGCGCCAGCAGCGCAGCTCCCGGGACAGGGCGGGGTGGCTACACCTTC.

J is TRBJ1-5 and V is TRBV7-2; 7 bases are a match to TRBD1. Germline V gene sequence: CDR1 SGHTA, CDR2 FQGNSA. The CDR3 is made up of 14 amino acids. The V and J ends lost 5 bases and 4 bases, in that order; junction bases with no gene match: 5. CDR3 loop: CASSPGTDNQPQHF. CDR3 DNA sequence: TGTGCCAGCAGCCCAGGGACAGATAATCAGCCCCAGCATTTT.

The chain combines TRBV7-2 with TRBJ1-3; 8 bases map to TRBD1. V lost 4 bases to trimming and J lost 4 bases; unmatched junction nucleotides: 6. From germline, CDR1 is SGHTA and CDR2 FQGNSA. The CDR3 extends over 15 amino acids. The CDR3 reads CASSYGTGKGNTIYF. CDR3 bases: TGTGCCAGCAGCTATGGGACAGGCAAAGGAAACACCATATATTTT.

The table lists this clone with a count of one. The rearrangement joins TRBV12-3 or TRBV12-4 to TRBJ2-3, with TRBD1 identical over 9 bases. Unmatched junction bases numbered 11, after V lost 5 bases and J lost 14 bases. The CDR3 totals 13 residues. This CDR3 is CASSKLSGQGRYF. Written as DNA, the CDR3 is TGTGCCAGCAGTAAACTTTCGGGACAGGGTCGGTATTTT.

The chain recombines TRBV7-9 with TRBJ2-1; 8 nucleotides align to TRBD2. Looked up from germline, CDR1 is SEHNR and CDR2 is FQNEAQ (reference sequence). The ends lost 5 bases at V and 7 bases at J; junction bases unmatched: 7. This CDR3 contains 14 residues. This CDR3 reads CASSVGTSGNEQFF. Written as DNA, the CDR3 is TGTGCCAGCAGCGTGGGGACTAGTGGGAATGAGCAGTTCTTC. The full variable domain, in which reference TRBV7-9 and TRBJ2-1 provide the parts outside the CDR3, is DTGVSQNPRHKITKRGQNVTFRCDPISEHNRLYWYRQTLGQGPEFLTYFQNEAQLEKSRLLSDRFSAERPKGSFSTLEIQRTEQGDSAMYLCASSVGTSGNEQFFGPGTRLTVL.

The chain couples TRBV4-1 to TRBJ1-5, with D tentatively TRBD1 (5 bases). This CDR3 has 15 residues. V lost 1 base and J 7 bases, leaving 14 bases between the germline ends. Germline V gene data show CDR1 as MGHRA and CDR2 as YSYEKL. CDR3 loop: CASSQVREVGQPQHF. CDR3 nucleotides: TGCGCCAGCAGCCAAGTCAGGGAGGTTGGACAGCCCCAGCATTTT.

The V and J genes are TRBV9 and TRBJ1-2; unclear D gene. Germline CDR1 reads SGDLS; CDR2 reads YYNGEE. The germline V and J ends were trimmed by 0 bases and 7 bases, with 10 bases remaining between them. The length of the CDR3 is 13 residues. The CDR3: CASSVGAVSGYTF. The CDR3 DNA follows: TGTGCCAGCAGCGTAGGGGCAGTCTCTGGCTACACCTTC. The complete variable domain, with remaining parts taken from reference TRBV9 and TRBJ1-2, reads DSGVTQTPKHLITATGQRVTLRCSPRSGDLSVYWYQQSLDQGLQFLIQYYNGEERAKGNILERFSAQQFPDLHSELNLSSLELGDSALYFCASSVGAVSGYTFGSGTRLTVV.

This chain joins TRBV2 and TRBJ1-2; D remains ambiguous. Trimming took 7 bases from V and 3 from J, leaving 6 bases between them. CDR1 SNHLY and CDR2 FYNNEI come from the germline V gene. This CDR3 is built from 11 residues. The CDR3 loop reads CASTVHYGYTF. CDR3 nucleotides: TGTGCCAGCACGGTTCACTATGGCTACACCTTC.

This clone was counted a single time. The V gene is TRBV4-3, the J gene TRBJ2-7; D might be TRBD2 (6 bases). This CDR3 has 15 amino acids. Germline assignment: CDR1 LGHNA and CDR2 YSLEER. Trimming cost V 1 base and J 4 bases, with 14 bases left between them. The CDR3 protein is CASSQALDGLYEQYF. The CDR3 DNA follows: TGCGCCAGCAGCCAAGCCCTGGACGGACTATACGAGCAGTACTTC.

The CDR3 sequence: CASSLSESRGYTF. As DNA, the CDR3 is TGTGCCAGCAGCCTCTCCGAATCCCGGGGCTACACCTTC. The J gene is TRBJ1-2, the V gene TRBV3-1 (or the pseudogene TRBV3-2), with unresolved D. V gave up 4 bases and J gave up 8 bases, with 14 bases separating them. This CDR3 spans 13 amino acids. Per the germline V gene, CDR1 is LGHDT and CDR2 is YNNKEL (reference sequence).